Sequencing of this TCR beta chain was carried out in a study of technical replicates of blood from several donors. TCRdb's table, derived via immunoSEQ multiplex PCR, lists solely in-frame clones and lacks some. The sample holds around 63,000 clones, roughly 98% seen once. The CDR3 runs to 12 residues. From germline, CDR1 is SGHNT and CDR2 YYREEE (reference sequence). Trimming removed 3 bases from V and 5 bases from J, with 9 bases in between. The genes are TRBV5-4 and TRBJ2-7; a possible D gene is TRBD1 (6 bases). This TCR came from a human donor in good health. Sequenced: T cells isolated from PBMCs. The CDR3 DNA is TGTGCCAGCAGCTATGACAGGCACGAGCAGTACTTC. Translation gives CASSYDRHEQYF.